These 18 T cell receptor beta chains share one sample of origin, sequenced in a study of breast tumors, draining lymph nodes, adjacent tissues. TCRdb processed the multiplex PCR reads anew with MiXCR; each CDR3 protein has one entry. The sample contains over 60,000 distinct CDR3 sequences, roughly two fifths of which appear only once. Source material: breast tumor tissue. The receptor set was obtained from a female donor with breast cancer. Some clones in this sample may be carry-over from other donors' samples.

The chain combines TRBV12-3 or TRBV12-4 with TRBJ2-3; D uncertain. The CDR3 covers 15 residues. The ends were cut back, 6 bases at V and 11 bases at J, with 24 bases in the middle. CDR3 DNA sequence: TGTGCCAGCAGCCCGACACCTATCTCCTACAATGAGCAGTATTTT. Its translation is CASSPTPISYNEQYF.

Notes on this clonotype: Being one base from a much bigger clone, this may be a read error. The V gene is TRBV20-1, the J gene TRBJ2-1; the match to TRBD2 covers 12 bases. This CDR3 is 16 amino acids long. Germline V gene sequence: CDR1 DFQATT, CDR2 SNEGSKA (reference sequence). The J segment lost 2 bases and the V segment lost 5 bases, leaving 7 bases of the junction unmatched. This chain's CDR3 is CSAPPLAGGAYNEQFF. CDR3 sequence (DNA): TGCAGTGCTCCCCCACTAGCGGGAGGAGCCTACAATGAGCAGTTCTTC.

This clonotype was recorded many times. The V call is TRBV20-1, the J call TRBJ2-5, with D possibly matching TRBD1 (7 bases). Trimming shortened V by 3 bases and J by 5 bases, and 19 bases separated the two germline ends. This CDR3 spans 15 amino acids. The germline CDR1 and CDR2 sequences are DFQATT and SNEGSKA (reference sequence). CDR3 sequence: CSASYGRGVLETQYF. Written as DNA, the CDR3 is TGCAGTGCTAGTTACGGCAGGGGGGTTTTGGAGACCCAGTACTTC.

This sequence joins TRBV6-5 and TRBJ1-6, with 9 bases fitting TRBD1. CDR1 MNHEY and CDR2 SVGAGI come from the germline V gene. The CDR3 totals 15 residues. The V segment lost 6 bases and the J segment 6 bases; nucleotides outside the gene matches: 6. This CDR3 is CASRAGTGRNSPLHF. Written as DNA, the CDR3 is TGTGCCAGCAGAGCCGGGACAGGGCGTAATTCACCCCTCCACTTT.

This clonotype was observed a single time. Mismatch with germline at one junction end may stem from a read error. V is TRBV5-4 and J is TRBJ1-1; 7 positions agree with TRBD1. Looked up from germline, CDR1 is SGHNT and CDR2 is YYREEE (reference sequence). This CDR3 comprises 16 residues. For the CDR3, the DNA is TGTGCCAGCGTCCCGTGGGGACAGATCATGAACACTGGAGCTTTCTTT. Translated, it gives CASVPWGQIMNTGAFF.

This clonotype was detected many times. The V and J genes are TRBV2 and TRBJ2-1; the D gene is possibly TRBD2 (5 bases). Germline CDR1 is SNHLY and CDR2 is FYNNEI. The V end was cut by 5 bases, the J end by 6 bases, with 17 bases between. The CDR3 consists of 15 residues. CDR3 loop: CASSPTRLLPNEQFF. The DNA for the CDR3 is TGTGCCAGCAGTCCTACTAGGCTCCTGCCCAATGAGCAGTTCTTC.

Comment on this clonotype: This could be a read error, since a much larger clone is one nucleotide away. This rearrangement joins TRBV3-1 to TRBJ2-5; tentatively, D is TRBD1 or TRBD2 (5 bases each). The CDR3 sequence is 16 residues long. Germline V gene data show CDR1 as LGHDT and CDR2 as YNNKEL (reference sequence). As DNA, the CDR3 is TGTGCCAGCAGCCTCCCTTTCGGTCAACTCCATGGGACCCAGCACTTC. Protein product: CASSLPFGQLHGTQHF.

This rearrangement joins TRBV9 to TRBJ2-6; TRBD2 might be the D (7 bases). The germline V gene has CDR1 SGDLS and CDR2 YYNGEE. There are 14 residues in the CDR3. V was cut by 9 bases and J by 4 bases, with 14 bases left in between. The CDR3 coding sequence is TGTGCCATTGGGGGGGGGGCGGGGGCCAACGTCCTGACTTTC. This codes for CAIGGGAGANVLTF.

Ten or more counts support this clonotype. The chain joins TRBV12-5 to TRBJ1-3; 10 bases agree with TRBD1. J gave up 4 bases and V 5 bases, and 5 bases lay outside the gene matches. This CDR3 region has 15 residues. From germline, CDR1 is LGHNT and CDR2 FRNRAP. The CDR3: CASGLGTGEGNTIYF. For the CDR3, the DNA is TGTGCTAGTGGTCTCGGGACAGGGGAGGGAAACACCATATATTTT.

This clonotype occurred once. This may be a read error: a much more frequent sequence differs by one nucleotide. This chain uses TRBV6-6 with TRBJ2-3, with D hard to call. Per the germline V gene, CDR1 is MNHNY and CDR2 is SVGAGI (reference sequence). The CDR3 runs to 16 residues. DNA of the CDR3: TGTGCCTGCAGTTACTCGAGAAGTGCCCCCACAGATACGCAGTATTTT. Encoded protein: CACSYSRSAPTDTQYF.

This clonotype has at least ten counts. The chain joins TRBV10-3 to TRBJ1-2, with 7 bases identical to TRBD1. With 0 bases clipped from V and 1 base from J, the junction kept 8 bases outside the gene matches. Germline V lookup: CDR1 ENHRY, CDR2 SYGVKD. The CDR3 runs 17 residues. The CDR3 region is CAISESIQSGGNYGYTF. The CDR3 DNA follows: TGTGCCATCAGTGAGTCGATTCAATCAGGGGGTAACTATGGCTACACCTTC.

In its sample, this clonotype was seen many times. This chain links TRBV11-3 with TRBJ1-3; 10 bases fit TRBD1. Looked up from germline, CDR1 is SGHNT and CDR2 is YENEEA. V lost 1 base and J lost 5; bases outside the gene matches: 8. The CDR3 extends over 17 amino acids. The CDR3 here is CASSLGPGQGVRNTIYF. The CDR3 nucleotides are TGTGCCAGCAGCTTAGGCCCCGGACAGGGGGTCCGAAACACCATATATTTT.

To note about this clonotype: This may be a read error: a much more frequent sequence differs by one nucleotide. CDR3 nucleotides: TGTGCCAGCTCACCTTCGGGAGCATTCAGTGAGCAGTTCTTC. As protein: CASSPSGAFSEQFF. The chain is built from TRBV18 and TRBJ2-1; TRBD2 is a possible D gene (6 bases). The V and J ends lost 3 bases and 9 bases respectively, with 15 bases between them. Germline CDR1 is KGHSH and CDR2 is LQKENI. This CDR3 comprises 14 residues.

This clonotype was recorded many times. This rearrangement joins TRBV19 to TRBJ2-1, with 10 bases fitting TRBD2. CDR3 length: 14 amino acids. Germline V gene data show CDR1 as LNHDA and CDR2 as SQIVND (reference sequence). V shed 10 bases, J shed 7 bases, and the junction held 10 bases outside the gene matches. The CDR3 region is CATSRAGGGNEQFF. The CDR3, as DNA: TGTGCCACCTCCCGAGCGGGGGGGGGTAATGAGCAGTTCTTC.

This clonotype was detected ten times or more. Given a much more abundant clone one base away, this may be a read error. J is TRBJ1-5 and V is TRBV6-2 or TRBV6-3; tentative D call: TRBD1 (5 bases). CDR3 length equals 15 residues. V was cut by 6 bases and J by 1 base, with 13 bases left in between. Looked up from germline, CDR1 is MNHEY and CDR2 is SVGEGT. The CDR3 nucleotides are TGTGCCAGCAGCCTCGGGACGGTGAGCAATCAGCCCCAGCATTTT. Its protein product is CASSLGTVSNQPQHF.

This clonotype has just a few counts. This may be a read error: a much more frequent sequence differs by one nucleotide. V and J are TRBV12-5 and TRBJ2-7, with TRBD2 matching 11 bases. J was trimmed by 5 bases and V by 3 bases; bases with no gene match: 9. The germline gives CDR1 LGHNT, CDR2 FRNRAP. The CDR3 sequence is 16 residues long. Here the CDR3 DNA reads TGTGCTAGTGGTTTCGTGTTAGCGGGAGGGCCTCACGAGCAGTACTTC. The encoded protein is CASGFVLAGGPHEQYF. Full variable domain (missing parts from reference TRBV12-5 and TRBJ2-7): DARVTQTPRHKVTEMGQEVTMRCQPILGHNTVFWYRQTMMQGLELLAYFRNRAPLDDSGMPKDRFSAEMPDATLATLKIQPSEPRDSAVYFCASGFVLAGGPHEQYFGPGTRLTVT.

This sequence joins TRBV9 and TRBJ1-4; D gene uncertain. V was pared by 0 bases and J by 5 bases, with 8 bases between. The germline gives CDR1 SGDLS, CDR2 YYNGEE. The CDR3 is 14 amino acids. CDR3 sequence (DNA): TGTGCCAGCAGCGTAGATAGTTGGAATGAAAAACTGTTTTTT. This sequence encodes CASSVDSWNEKLFF.

This clonotype was observed at least ten times. The chain carries TRBV12-3 or TRBV12-4 and TRBJ2-2, with D tentatively TRBD2 (6 bases). With 2 bases removed from V and 4 bases from J, the gap between germline ends came to 11 bases. The CDR3 extends over 15 amino acids. CDR3 region: CASSLRGRGTGELFF. The CDR3 DNA follows: TGTGCCAGCAGTTTAAGAGGGCGGGGCACCGGGGAGCTGTTTTTT.